The 3 T cell receptor beta chains given below trace back to one sample, sequenced in a study of cytomegalovirus exposure and HLA in healthy donors (dated by TCRdb to about 2017). The library was generated by the immunoSEQ multiplex PCR assay. A mixture of 60 forward primers for TCR Vbeta segments and 13 reverse primers for TCR Jbeta segments was used in the multiplex PCR. The table comes from immuneACCESS by way of TCRdb, which keeps in-frame sequences with V and J called. Part of the clones is missing from these tables; in studies checked, under half for an unresolved V gene and the rest for unknown reasons. A total of tens of thousands of clones appear in this sample, 80% to 90% of them only once. The ten largest clones capture about 2.9% of the sample. The material sequenced was PBMCs. These receptor sequences come from a woman in her twenties or thirties in good health and CMV-seronegative.

The chain carries TRBV11-2 and TRBJ2-4, with TRBD1 identical over 7 bases. The CDR3 consists of 19 residues. J gave up 0 bases and V 1 base, and 12 bases lay outside the gene matches. Germline V gene data show CDR1 as SGHAT and CDR2 as FQNNGV. The CDR3 here is CASSLAAGGEKLAKNIQYF. The DNA of the CDR3 is TGTGCCAGCAGCTTAGCGGCAGGGGGTGAGAAACTAGCCAAAAACATTCAGTACTTC.

On this clone: The junction and the germline gene differ at one end; a read error may be behind it. The chain combines TRBV7-9 with TRBJ2-2; TRBD1 matches at 10 bases. This CDR3 comprises 17 residues. CDR1 and CDR2 (germline): SEHNR, FQNEAQ (reference sequence). The CDR3 is CSSSSGTGVPNTGELFF. As DNA, the CDR3 is TGTTCCAGCAGCTCCGGGACAGGGGTGCCGAACACCGGGGAGCTGTTTTTT.

V usage is TRBV6-5 and J usage is TRBJ1-4; D unclear. Per germline, CDR1 MNHEY and CDR2 SVGAGI. The CDR3 covers 14 residues. V was pared by 8 bases and J by 0 bases, with 10 bases between. This CDR3 reads CASSSTATNEKLFF. The CDR3 nucleotides read TGTGCCAGCTCCTCCACGGCAACTAATGAAAAACTGTTTTTT.